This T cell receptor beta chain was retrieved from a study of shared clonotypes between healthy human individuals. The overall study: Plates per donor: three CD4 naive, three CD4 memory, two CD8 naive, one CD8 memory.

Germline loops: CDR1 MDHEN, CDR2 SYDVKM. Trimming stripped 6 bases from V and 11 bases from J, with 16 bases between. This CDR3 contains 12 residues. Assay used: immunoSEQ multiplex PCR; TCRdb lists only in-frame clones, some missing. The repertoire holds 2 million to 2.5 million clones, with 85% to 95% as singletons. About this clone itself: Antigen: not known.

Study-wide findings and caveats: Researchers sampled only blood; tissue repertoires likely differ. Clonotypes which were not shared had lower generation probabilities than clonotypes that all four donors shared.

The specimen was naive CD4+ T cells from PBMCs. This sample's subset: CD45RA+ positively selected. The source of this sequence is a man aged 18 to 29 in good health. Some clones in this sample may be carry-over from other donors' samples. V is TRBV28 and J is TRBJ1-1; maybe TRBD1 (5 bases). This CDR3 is CASSLSQGLAFF. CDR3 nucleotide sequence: TGTGCCAGCAGCCTATCCCAGGGTTTGGCTTTCTTT.